The clone carrying this T cell receptor beta chain came up a few times. Its antigen is not known. These data come from a study of CD8+ T cells in alopecia areata. For the study at large: Each of the treated patients was given oral tofacitinib, 5 to 10 mg twice daily, for moderate-to-severe alopecia areata. Study findings and constraints: Scalp clonality dropped significantly under tofacitinib, as did expanded CD8+ top-100 clones.

Extracted RNA was reverse transcribed, and the resulting cDNA served as sequencing template. This table comes from immunoSEQ multiplex PCR, and its TCRdb copy is limited to in-frame clones, with some not included. In the table there are 210,000 or so clones, around 66% of which are singletons. The treatment is: oral pan-JAK inhibitor, 5-10 mg twice daily. This material consisted of CD4+ T cells sorted from blood, taken at approximately week 42, from a patient treated with tofacitinib. The receptor was derived from a human donor with alopecia areata.

In DNA form, the CDR3 reads TGCGCCAGCAGCTCGGGACTAGCGGGGGAGATCGAGATTCAGTACTTC. This sequence encodes CASSSGLAGEIEIQYF. This chain uses TRBV5-1 with TRBJ2-4; 14 nucleotides match TRBD2. CDR1 SGHRS and CDR2 YFSETQ come from the germline V gene. After removal of 3 bases from V and 10 bases from J, the junction contained 9 bases not matched to a gene. The CDR3 is made up of 16 amino acids. Looking up the rest from reference TRBV5-1 and TRBJ2-4 gives the full variable domain: KAGVTQTPRYLIKTRGQQVTLSCSPISGHRSVSWYQQTPGQGLQFLFEYFSETQRNKGNFPGRFSGRQFSNSRSEMNVSTLELGDSALYLCASSSGLAGEIEIQYFGAGTRLSVL.